This is a list of T cell receptor beta chains from one sample in a study of CD8 T cell repertoires and HIV-1 epitope variants. The data were produced by immunoSEQ multiplex PCR, yet TCRdb's version contains in-frame clones alone and is incomplete. The profile shows 90,000 or so clones, approximately 70% of them singletons. Source material: uncultured baseline CD8+ T cells from peripheral blood mononuclear cells (PBMCs). Receptors were obtained from a male donor with HIV. CDR3s include the opening cysteine and the closing phenylalanine or tryptophan. D genes are given only for firm matches. Size is stated for part of the rows, as once, few or many counts, or as a class when the clone is expanded.

.,TRBD2,TRBV27,TRBJ2-7,CASPGGEGPYEQYF,TGTGCCAGCCCGGGGGGAGAGGGCCCCTACGAGCAGTACTTC
.,.,TRBV5-1,TRBJ2-1,CASSSEIYNEQFF,TGCGCCAGCAGCTCAGAGATCTACAATGAGCAGTTCTTC
few,TRBD2,TRBV28,TRBJ2-3,CASSLTSGGVGTDTQYF,TGTGCCAGCAGTCTTACTAGCGGGGGGGTCGGTACAGATACGCAGTATTTT
.,TRBD2,TRBV7-3,TRBJ2-1,CASSSGLALVSEQFF,TGTGCCAGCAGCTCGGGACTAGCTCTCGTGAGTGAGCAGTTCTTC
.,.,TRBV6-5,TRBJ2-7,CASSLGSLREQYF,TGTGCCAGCAGTTTGGGGTCTTTGCGCGAGCAGTACTTC
once,.,TRBV7-2,TRBJ1-6,CASRPAGGQGNSPLHF,TGTGCCAGCAGACCCGCGGGGGGCCAGGGGAATTCACCCCTCCACTTT
.,.,TRBV9,TRBJ1-1,CASSLWENTEAFF,TGTGCCAGCAGCCTTTGGGAGAACACTGAAGCTTTCTTT
.,.,TRBV29-1,TRBJ1-1,CSPTLGEGTEAFF,TGCAGCCCAACATTGGGGGAGGGCACTGAAGCTTTCTTT
few,.,TRBV29-1,TRBJ1-2,CSVENDYTF,TGCAGCGTTGAAAACGACTACACCTTC
.,.,TRBV7-2,TRBJ2-1,CASSPVRGGENEQFF,TGTGCCAGCAGCCCGGTGAGGGGGGGCGAGAATGAGCAGTTCTTC
.,.,TRBV27,TRBJ2-7,CASSSYRALNREQYF,TGTGCCAGCAGTTCGTACCGGGCCCTCAACAGGGAGCAGTACTTC
.,.,TRBV28,TRBJ1-1,CASSNPNIGNTEAFF,TGTGCCAGCAGCAATCCAAACATCGGGAACACTGAAGCTTTCTTT
few,TRBD1,TRBV19,TRBJ1-6,CASSHTPTGSSPLHF,TGTGCCAGTTCACACACGCCGACAGGGTCCTCACCCCTCCACTTT
.,TRBD2,TRBV6-1,TRBJ2-7,CASSDWTSEIYEQYF,TGTGCCAGCAGTGATTGGACTAGCGAGATTTACGAGCAGTACTTC
.,.,TRBV19,TRBJ1-5,CASSIRSGNQPQHF,TGTGCCAGTAGTATTCGGTCAGGTAATCAGCCCCAGCATTTT
.,TRBD1,TRBV5-8,TRBJ2-7,CASSPYDPDREYYEQYF,TGTGCCAGCAGCCCTTACGATCCGGACAGGGAATACTACGAGCAGTACTTC
few,.,TRBV7-2,TRBJ1-1,CASSLAQGNTEAFF,TGTGCCAGCAGCTTAGCACAGGGGAACACTGAAGCTTTCTTT
.,.,TRBV5-6,TRBJ1-6,CASSFDNSPLHF,TGTGCCAGCAGCTTCGACAATTCACCCCTCCACTTT
.,TRBD2,TRBV19,TRBJ2-1,CASTKIVGGHYNEQFF,TGTGCCAGTACCAAAATCGTGGGAGGGCATTACAATGAGCAGTTCTTC
few,.,TRBV28,TRBJ2-7,CASSLLGEPYEQYF,TGTGCCAGCAGTTTACTGGGGGAGCCCTACGAGCAGTACTTC
.,.,TRBV5-1,TRBJ2-7,CASSLRSGVLYEQYF,TGCGCCAGCAGCTTGCGTTCCGGGGTTCTCTACGAGCAGTACTTC
.,.,TRBV5-5,TRBJ1-2,CASSLGPGGIYGYTF,TGTGCCAGCAGCTTGGGGCCGGGGGGAATCTATGGCTACACCTTC
once,TRBD2,TRBV28,TRBJ2-2,CASSSTPGTSGNTGELFF,TGTGCCAGCAGTTCTACCCCCGGGACTAGCGGAAACACCGGGGAGCTGTTTTTT
.,TRBD2,TRBV7-2,TRBJ2-1,CASSRGGAGEQFF,TGTGCCAGCAGCCGCGGGGGGGCCGGTGAGCAGTTCTTC
.,.,TRBV10-2,TRBJ2-3,CASSPGVDTQYF,TGCGCCAGCAGTCCCGGGGTCGATACGCAGTATTTT
.,.,TRBV2,TRBJ2-5,CASSGAQGPQETQYF,TGTGCCAGCTCGGGGGCCCAGGGGCCCCAAGAGACCCAGTACTTC
.,.,TRBV7-9,TRBJ1-1,CASSLAGDGEAFF,TGTGCCAGCAGCTTAGCAGGGGACGGTGAAGCTTTCTTT
.,.,TRBV6-5,TRBJ1-1,CASSHAVNTEAFF,TGTGCCAGCAGCCACGCGGTGAACACTGAAGCTTTCTTT
.,.,TRBV28,TRBJ2-3,CASSLLGRGTDTQYF,TGTGCCAGCAGTTTATTGGGACGGGGCACAGATACGCAGTATTTT
.,.,TRBV28,TRBJ2-3,CASSPSRWLDTQYF,TGTGCCAGCAGTCCTTCCCGGTGGCTGGATACGCAGTATTTT
few,.,TRBV19,TRBJ2-5,CASSIVGGGEETQYF,TGTGCCAGTAGTATAGTAGGAGGGGGCGAAGAGACCCAGTACTTC
.,TRBD2,TRBV7-8,TRBJ2-5,CASSFGAGGQETQYF,TGTGCCAGCAGCTTCGGCGCGGGAGGGCAAGAGACCCAGTACTTC
.,.,TRBV2,TRBJ2-1,CASSRGGEIYEQFF,TGTGCCAGCAGTAGGGGGGGCGAAATCTATGAGCAGTTCTTC
many,.,TRBV19,TRBJ1-3,CASKTEYSGNTIYF,TGTGCCAGTAAAACGGAATACTCTGGAAACACCATATATTTT
.,.,TRBV7-8,TRBJ2-2,CASSFLNTGELFF,TGTGCCAGCAGCTTTTTAAACACCGGGGAGCTGTTTTTT
once,.,TRBV25-1,TRBJ1-2,CASSEVAQGGYTF,TGTGCCAGCAGTGAAGTAGCTCAAGGGGGCTACACCTTC
many,.,TRBV7-9,TRBJ2-5,CASSLETQYF,TGTGCCAGCAGCTTAGAGACCCAGTACTTC
.,TRBD1,TRBV28,TRBJ1-6,CASSSSIRGSPLHF,TGTGCCAGCAGTTCTAGCATCAGGGGGTCACCCCTCCACTTT
.,.,TRBV14,TRBJ1-2,CASSQAQGTGYTF,TGTGCCAGCAGCCAAGCACAGGGAACCGGCTACACCTTC
.,.,TRBV13,TRBJ2-7,CASSSSESSYEQYF,TGTGCCAGCAGCTCCTCCGAGAGCTCCTACGAGCAGTACTTC
.,.,TRBV5-4,TRBJ1-2,CASSGGPNYGYTF,TGTGCCAGCTCGGGGGGCCCTAACTATGGCTACACCTTC
.,TRBD1,TRBV9,TRBJ2-3,CASSVQGVRTDTQYF,TGTGCCAGCAGCGTACAGGGGGTTCGAACAGATACGCAGTATTTT
.,.,TRBV28,TRBJ1-2,CASSLSMGAANYGYTF,TGTGCCAGCAGTTTATCTATGGGGGCAGCTAACTATGGCTACACCTTC
medium-sized,.,TRBV21-1,TRBJ1-2,CASSKAPGEVPNGYTF,TGTGCCAGCAGCAAAGCCCCGGGTGAAGTTCCGAATGGCTACACCTTC
.,TRBD1,TRBV14,TRBJ1-1,CASINTGGAGEAFF,TGTGCCAGCATCAACACAGGGGGCGCGGGGGAAGCTTTCTTT
.,.,TRBV6-5,TRBJ1-5,CASSLGGPQHF,TGTGCCAGCAGTCTCGGGGGGCCCCAGCATTTT
.,TRBD1,TRBV19,TRBJ1-4,CASSRGRTGSSTNEKLFF,TGTGCCAGTAGTAGAGGGCGGACAGGGAGTTCAACTAATGAAAAACTGTTTTTT
.,TRBD1,TRBV15,TRBJ1-4,CATSRPQGAREKLFF,TGTGCCACCAGCAGACCACAGGGGGCGAGGGAAAAACTGTTTTTT
.,TRBD1,TRBV27,TRBJ2-7,CASSLMTGYYEQYF,TGTGCCAGCAGTTTAATGACAGGGTACTACGAGCAGTACTTC
.,TRBD2,TRBV28,TRBJ2-7,CASIFSGGAYEQYF,TGTGCCAGCATCTTTAGCGGGGGGGCCTACGAGCAGTACTTC
.,TRBD1,TRBV12-5,TRBJ2-5,CASGLVGGTGVGTQYF,TGTGCTAGTGGTTTGGTTGGCGGGACAGGTGTAGGGACCCAGTACTTC
.,.,TRBV19,TRBJ1-4,CASSGGATNEKLFF,TGTGCCAGTAGTGGAGGGGCAACTAATGAAAAACTGTTTTTT
.,.,TRBV10-3,TRBJ1-6,CAISESLQREGSPLHF,TGTGCCATCAGTGAGTCGTTACAGCGGGAAGGATCACCCCTCCACTTT
.,.,TRBV18,TRBJ1-1,CASSQPELSTEAFF,TGTGCCAGCTCACAGCCAGAACTTAGCACTGAAGCTTTCTTT
.,.,TRBV4-1,TRBJ2-2,CASSPALTGELFF,TGCGCCAGCAGCCCAGCCCTCACCGGGGAGCTGTTTTTT
.,.,TRBV7-8,TRBJ2-4,CASSPRDGDLAKNIQYF,TGTGCCAGCAGCCCACGGGACGGGGATTTAGCCAAAAACATTCAGTACTTC
.,.,TRBV6-6,TRBJ1-4,CASSYHALEKLFF,TGTGCCAGCAGTTACCACGCCCTTGAAAAACTGTTTTTT
.,.,TRBV30,TRBJ1-4,CAWSASADGRGKLFF,TGTGCCTGGAGTGCCTCGGCTGATGGGAGAGGAAAACTGTTTTTT
.,TRBD2,TRBV10-2,TRBJ2-1,CASEQLAGDNEQFF,TGCGCCAGCGAACAATTAGCGGGAGACAATGAGCAGTTCTTC